This T cell receptor beta chain was observed in a study of T cell responses to AZD1222 COVID-19 vaccine. General observations from the study: Nearly half of unique spike-specific TCRs reportedly avoided B.1.351 and B.1.1.7 mutated regions. A mostly white British donor set with more females was recruited, and clonal diversity was possibly underestimated. The span of vaccine-associated CD4 TCRs extended across spike, with dominance at 160-218 and 743-854.

A note on this clone: Its antigen is as yet unknown.

Germline V lookup: CDR1 MNHEY, CDR2 SMNVEV (reference sequence). CDR3 length: 14 amino acids. V lost 5 bases to trimming and J lost 3 bases; unmatched junction nucleotides: 6. Second-dose timings of about 4 or about 12 weeks were pooled. The table came from immunoSEQ multiplex PCR; TCRdb's copy has only in-frame clones and leaves some out. The table shows 90,000 to 100,000 clones, with 85% occurring only once. V usage is TRBV27 and J usage is TRBJ2-7, with 8 bases identical to TRBD1. Material: peripheral blood, obtained 28 days after the second AZD1222 dose. The receptor was isolated from an adult who received the AZD1222 COVID-19 vaccine. CDR3 amino acids: CASSEGQANYEQYF. CDR3 sequence (DNA): TGTGCCAGCAGTGAGGGACAGGCGAACTACGAGCAGTACTTC.